This TCR beta chain is from a study of shared T cell receptors in the human thymus. Clones were sequenced by immunoSEQ multiplex PCR, and TCRdb holds only the in-frame ones, with some missing. The repertoire holds about 660,000 clones, with 70% to 90% as singletons. CDR1 is MDHEN and CDR2 is SYDVKM in the germline V gene. There are 15 residues in the CDR3. With 5 bases removed from V and 1 base from J, the gap between germline ends came to 14 bases. These sequences were also reported in another study, on human thymus T cells. This second report adds: Seemingly biased V and J gene usage marked thymic and blood repertoires.

V usage is TRBV28 and J usage is TRBJ1-2; possibly TRBD1 for D (6 bases). Sequencing was performed on thymocytes. This sequence originates from a boy under two years old with a congenital heart defect. The CDR3 loop is CASSPQGFRNYGYTF. DNA of the CDR3: TGTGCCAGCAGTCCACAGGGTTTCCGTAACTATGGCTACACCTTC.